This T cell receptor (beta chain) was identified in a study of neoadjuvant anti-PD-1 for oral cavity cancer (dated by TCRdb to the early 2020s). General notes on the study: Before undergoing curative-intent surgical resection, most patients got three to four biweekly nivolumab doses at 3 mg/kg. Patients without progression received a fourth nivolumab dose around day 43 and underwent definitive surgical resection on days 50-56. Patients with complete response, partial response or stable disease by RECIST 1.1 were defined as responders, whereas patients with progression were defined as non-responders. A roughly 30% response rate was observed in the parent correlative cohort, in which 12 patients were included.

In the case of this clone: It has no known antigen specificity. Base qualities are missing; no much larger clone stands one base away.

For deep sequencing of PBMC libraries, mostly around 480 ng of input genomic DNA was used, and six replicates were run per sample. The immunoSEQ hsTCRbeta kit was used to prepare TCRbeta libraries, following the manufacturer's instructions. An Illumina NovaSeq 6000 S4 flow cell was used to sequence the final libraries, which had first been combined to 3 nM. Regarding the original processing steps: Raw data preprocessing and quality control were performed with the immunoSEQ Analyzer. The analysis was restricted to productive rearrangements, with each unique CDR3 amino acid sequence defining a clonotype. Repertoire clonality was estimated as the Gini-Simpson index, which was computed with the R package tcR. Gini indices were compared with Student's t test, and associations with tumor size change were assessed by Pearson correlation. Drawn from immuneACCESS, this table holds only the in-frame rearrangements with V and J called that TCRdb kept. Clones are partly lost; checked studies trace under half to an unresolved V gene and leave the rest unexplained. That table gives V, J and clone size, and the DNA gave D and trimming. The sample profile shows 55,000 to 75,000 clones; around 80% of them were found once. The top ten clonotypes cover 2.6% of the sample.

This specimen's time point label, per the study, means: before neoadjuvant nivolumab. None of the patients had received prior systemic or radiation treatment, and all were newly diagnosed with stage II-IVA oral cavity squamous cell carcinoma. The cohort consisted of patients with HPV-negative, locally advanced oral cavity squamous cell carcinoma. Peripheral blood mononuclear cells were analyzed directly and were not maintained or expanded in culture. Samples were obtained from a longitudinal correlative study of a single-arm phase II trial of neoadjuvant nivolumab in oral cavity squamous cell carcinoma. Subject-matched pre- and post-treatment PBMCs and tumors from three responders and three non-responders underwent genomic DNA-based TCRbeta sequencing. Peripheral blood mononuclear cells were collected before nivolumab treatment and again after treatment, at the time of surgery. Genomic DNA was isolated from PBMCs using the Maxwell RSC DNA from Cells kit.

V was cut back by 4 bases and J by 2 bases, leaving a gap of 12 bases between them. The CDR3 sequence holds 15 residues, the cysteine and phenylalanine included. The only DNA kept is the CDR3, 45 bases in frame from the first base. CDR1 is given as SGHRS and CDR2 as YFSETQ, both from the germline V gene. Overall study outcomes, separate from this receptor: After neoadjuvant nivolumab, significantly higher T cell clonality (Gini index) was found within PBMCs in non-responders than in responders. The TCR analyses had only three patients in each response group, and the authors called for validation in larger cohorts. Higher pretreatment blood Treg/Th17 ratios correlated with higher pretreatment blood TCRbeta clonality and lower post-treatment tumor TCRbeta clonality.

The chain employs TRBV5-1 and TRBJ1-4; the best D guess is TRBD1, with 6 bases matching. The clonotype originates from a person between 35 and 79 years old with oral cavity squamous cell carcinoma. This specimen was PBMCs, taken before nivolumab (anti-PD-1) treatment. The sequence in DNA is TGCGCCAGCAGCAACCCCCAGGGGACTAATGAAAAACTGTTTTTT. Its coded protein is CASSNPQGTNEKLFF. The CDR3, completed at both ends by the reference TRBV5-1 and TRBJ1-4 genes, gives the full variable domain KAGVTQTPRYLIKTRGQQVTLSCSPISGHRSVSWYQQTPGQGLQFLFEYFSETQRNKGNFPGRFSGRQFSNSRSEMNVSTLELGDSALYLCASSNPQGTNEKLFFGSGTQLSVL.